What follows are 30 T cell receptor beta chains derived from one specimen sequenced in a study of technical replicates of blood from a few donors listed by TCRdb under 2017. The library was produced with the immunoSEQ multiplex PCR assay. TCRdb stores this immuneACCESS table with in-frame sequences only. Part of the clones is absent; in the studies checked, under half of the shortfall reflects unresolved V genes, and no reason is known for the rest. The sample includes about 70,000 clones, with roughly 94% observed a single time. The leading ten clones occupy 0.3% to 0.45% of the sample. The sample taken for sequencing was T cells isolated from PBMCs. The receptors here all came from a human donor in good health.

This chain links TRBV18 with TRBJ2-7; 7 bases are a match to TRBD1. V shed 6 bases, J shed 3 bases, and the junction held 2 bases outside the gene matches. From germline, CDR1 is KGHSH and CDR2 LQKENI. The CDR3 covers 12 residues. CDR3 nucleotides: TGTGCCAGCTCCGGGACAGACTACGAGCAGTACTTC. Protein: CASSGTDYEQYF. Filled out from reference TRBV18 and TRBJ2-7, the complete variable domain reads NAGVMQNPRHLVRRRGQEARLRCSPMKGHSHVYWYRQLPEEGLKFMVYLQKENIIDESGMPKERFSAEFPKEGPSILRIQQVVRGDSAAYFCASSGTDYEQYFGPGTRLTVT.

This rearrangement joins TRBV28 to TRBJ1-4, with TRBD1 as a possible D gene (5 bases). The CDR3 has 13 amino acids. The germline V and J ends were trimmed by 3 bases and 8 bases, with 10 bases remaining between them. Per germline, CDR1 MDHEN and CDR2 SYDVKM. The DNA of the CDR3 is TGTGCCAGCAGTTTCTTCAGGGCCGAAAAACTGTTTTTT. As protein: CASSFFRAEKLFF.

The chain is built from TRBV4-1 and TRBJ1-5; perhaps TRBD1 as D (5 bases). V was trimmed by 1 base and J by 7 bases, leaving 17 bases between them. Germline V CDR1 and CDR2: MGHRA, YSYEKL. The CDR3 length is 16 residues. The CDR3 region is CASSQVIARDFQPQHF. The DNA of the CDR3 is TGCGCCAGCAGCCAAGTAATTGCCAGGGATTTCCAGCCCCAGCATTTT.

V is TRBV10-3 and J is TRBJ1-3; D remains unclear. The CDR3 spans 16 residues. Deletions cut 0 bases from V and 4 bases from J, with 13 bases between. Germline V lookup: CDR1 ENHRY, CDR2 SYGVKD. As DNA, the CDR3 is TGTGCCATCAGTGAGTCTAACAGTCTGACCGGAAACACCATATATTTT. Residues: CAISESNSLTGNTIYF.

CDR3 region: CASSVGSQGAPGGYTF. For the CDR3, the DNA is TGTGCCAGTAGTGTGGGGTCACAGGGGGCGCCCGGTGGCTACACCTTC. The V and J genes are TRBV19 and TRBJ1-2; 9 nucleotides align to TRBD1. The germline V gene has CDR1 LNHDA and CDR2 SQIVND (reference sequence). This CDR3 spans 16 amino acids. V was clipped by 5 bases and J by 7 bases; unmatched bases: 14.

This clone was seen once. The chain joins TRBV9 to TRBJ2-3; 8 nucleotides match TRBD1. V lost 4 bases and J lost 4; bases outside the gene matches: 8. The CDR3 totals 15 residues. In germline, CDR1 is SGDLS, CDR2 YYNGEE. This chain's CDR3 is CASSLRTGQPDTQYF. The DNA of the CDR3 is TGTGCCAGCAGCCTACGGACAGGGCAACCAGATACGCAGTATTTT.

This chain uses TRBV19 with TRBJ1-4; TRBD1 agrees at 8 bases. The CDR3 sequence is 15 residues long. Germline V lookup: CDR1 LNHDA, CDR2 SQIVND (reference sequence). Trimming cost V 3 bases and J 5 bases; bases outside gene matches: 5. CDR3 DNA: TGTGCCAGTAGTATGCAGGGGGCCGTAAATGAAAAACTGTTTTTT. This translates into CASSMQGAVNEKLFF.

CDR3 amino acids: CASRLYNEQFF. In DNA form, the CDR3 reads TGTGCCAGCAGACTTTACAATGAGCAGTTCTTC. This chain connects TRBV11-2 to TRBJ2-1; D is uncertain. This CDR3 comprises 11 residues. V gave up 6 bases and J gave up 4 bases, with 4 bases separating them. Looked up from germline, CDR1 is SGHAT and CDR2 is FQNNGV.

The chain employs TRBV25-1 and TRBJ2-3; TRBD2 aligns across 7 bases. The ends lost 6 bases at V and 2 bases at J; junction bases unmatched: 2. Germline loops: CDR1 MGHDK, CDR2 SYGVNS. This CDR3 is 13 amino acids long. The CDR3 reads CASRAGYTDTQYF. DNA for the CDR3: TGTGCCAGCAGAGCGGGATACACAGATACGCAGTATTTT. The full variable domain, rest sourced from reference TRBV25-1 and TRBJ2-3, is EADIYQTPRYLVIGTGKKITLECSQTMGHDKMYWYQQDPGMELHLIHYSYGVNSTEKGDLSSESTVSRIRTEHFPLTLESARPSHTSQYLCASRAGYTDTQYFGPGTRLTVL.

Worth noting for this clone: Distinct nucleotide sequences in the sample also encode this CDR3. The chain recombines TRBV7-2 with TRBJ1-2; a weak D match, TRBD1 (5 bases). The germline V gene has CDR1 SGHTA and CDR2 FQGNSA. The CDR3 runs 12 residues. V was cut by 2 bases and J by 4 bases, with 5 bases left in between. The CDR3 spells CASSLTGYGYTF. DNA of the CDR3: TGTGCCAGCAGCTTAACAGGCTATGGCTACACCTTC.

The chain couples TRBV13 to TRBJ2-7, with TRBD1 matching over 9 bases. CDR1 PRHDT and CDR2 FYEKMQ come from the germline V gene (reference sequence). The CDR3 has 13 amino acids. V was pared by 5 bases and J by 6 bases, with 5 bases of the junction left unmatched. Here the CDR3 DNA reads TGTGCCAGCAGCAGACAGGGGGTAAGCGAGCAGTACTTC. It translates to CASSRQGVSEQYF.

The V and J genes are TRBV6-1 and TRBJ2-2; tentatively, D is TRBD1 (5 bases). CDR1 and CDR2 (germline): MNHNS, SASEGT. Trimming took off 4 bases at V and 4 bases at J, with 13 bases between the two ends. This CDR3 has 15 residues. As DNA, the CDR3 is TGTGCCAGCAGTGCAAGGGGATGGGGCACCGGGGAGCTGTTTTTT. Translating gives CASSARGWGTGELFF.

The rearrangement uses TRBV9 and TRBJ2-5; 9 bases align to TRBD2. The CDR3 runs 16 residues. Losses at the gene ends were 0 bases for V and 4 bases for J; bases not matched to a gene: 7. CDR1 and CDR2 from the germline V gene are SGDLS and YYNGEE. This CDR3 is CASSVGGSGSSETQYF. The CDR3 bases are TGTGCCAGCAGCGTAGGGGGTAGCGGGAGCTCAGAGACCCAGTACTTC. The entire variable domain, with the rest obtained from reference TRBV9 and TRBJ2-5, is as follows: DSGVTQTPKHLITATGQRVTLRCSPRSGDLSVYWYQQSLDQGLQFLIQYYNGEERAKGNILERFSAQQFPDLHSELNLSSLELGDSALYFCASSVGGSGSSETQYFGPGTRLLVL.

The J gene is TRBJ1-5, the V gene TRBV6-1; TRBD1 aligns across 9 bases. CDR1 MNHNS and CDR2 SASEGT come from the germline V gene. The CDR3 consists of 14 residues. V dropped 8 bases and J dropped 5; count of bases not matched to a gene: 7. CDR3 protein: CASGDRADDQPQHF. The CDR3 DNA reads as TGTGCCAGCGGGGACAGGGCAGATGATCAGCCCCAGCATTTT.

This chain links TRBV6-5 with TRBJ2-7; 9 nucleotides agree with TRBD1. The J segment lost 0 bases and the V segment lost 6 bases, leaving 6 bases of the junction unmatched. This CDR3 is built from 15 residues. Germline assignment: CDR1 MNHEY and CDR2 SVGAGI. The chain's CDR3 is CASREQGASSYEQYF. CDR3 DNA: TGTGCCAGCAGGGAACAGGGGGCCAGCTCCTACGAGCAGTACTTC.

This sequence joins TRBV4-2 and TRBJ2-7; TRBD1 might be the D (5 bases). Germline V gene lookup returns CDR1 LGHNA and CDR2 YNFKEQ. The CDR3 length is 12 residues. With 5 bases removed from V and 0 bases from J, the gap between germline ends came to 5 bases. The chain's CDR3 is CASSDSSYEQYF. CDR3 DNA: TGTGCCAGCAGCGACAGCTCCTACGAGCAGTACTTC.

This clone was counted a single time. In nucleotides, the CDR3 is TGTGCCAGCAGCCAAACACTAGCGGGAGGATATCAGTACTTC. Its translation: CASSQTLAGGYQYF. The chain recombines TRBV6-6 with TRBJ2-7; 12 positions match TRBD2. Trimming removed 6 bases from V and 10 bases from J; junction bases left unmatched: 10. This CDR3 is 14 amino acids long. Germline CDR1 reads MNHNY; CDR2 reads SVGAGI (reference sequence).

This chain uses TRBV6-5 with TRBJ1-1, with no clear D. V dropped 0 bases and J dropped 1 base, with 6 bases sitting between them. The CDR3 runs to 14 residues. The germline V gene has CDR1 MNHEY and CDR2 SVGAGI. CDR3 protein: CASSYSRQNTEAFF. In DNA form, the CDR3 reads TGTGCCAGCAGTTACTCTCGACAGAACACTGAAGCTTTCTTT.

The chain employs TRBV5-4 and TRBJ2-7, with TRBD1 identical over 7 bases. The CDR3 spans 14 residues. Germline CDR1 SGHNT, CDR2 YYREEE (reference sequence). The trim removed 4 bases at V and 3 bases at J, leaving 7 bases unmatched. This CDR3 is CASSGTRDSYEQYF. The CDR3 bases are TGTGCCAGCAGCGGGACCCGGGACAGCTACGAGCAGTACTTC.

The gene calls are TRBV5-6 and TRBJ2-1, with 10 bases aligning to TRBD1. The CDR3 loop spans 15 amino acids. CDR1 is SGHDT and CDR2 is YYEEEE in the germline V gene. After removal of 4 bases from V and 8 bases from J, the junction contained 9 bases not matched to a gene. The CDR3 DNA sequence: TGTGCCAGCAGCCCCACCGGGACAGGGGAATATGAGCAGTTCTTC. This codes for CASSPTGTGEYEQFF.

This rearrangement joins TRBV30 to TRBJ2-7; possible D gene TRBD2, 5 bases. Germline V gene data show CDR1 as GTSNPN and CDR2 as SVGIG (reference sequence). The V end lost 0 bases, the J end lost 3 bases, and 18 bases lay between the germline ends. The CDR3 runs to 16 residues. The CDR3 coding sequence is TGTGCCTGGAGTGTACTGAGCGGACTTCTCAGCTACGAGCAGTACTTC. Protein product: CAWSVLSGLLSYEQYF.

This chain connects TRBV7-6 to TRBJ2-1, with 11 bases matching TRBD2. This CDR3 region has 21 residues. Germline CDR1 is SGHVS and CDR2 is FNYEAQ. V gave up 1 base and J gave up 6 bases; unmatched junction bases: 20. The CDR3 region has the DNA TGTGCCAGCAGCTTAGGGTGGAAGGGAATAGCGGGAGGGCTAAATCGCAATGAGCAGTTCTTC. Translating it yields CASSLGWKGIAGGLNRNEQFF.

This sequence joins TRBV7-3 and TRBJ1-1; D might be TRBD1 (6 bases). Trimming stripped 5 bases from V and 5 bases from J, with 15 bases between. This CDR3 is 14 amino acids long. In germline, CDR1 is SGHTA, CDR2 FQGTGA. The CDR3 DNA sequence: TGTGCCAGCAGCCTACCTGGGGGCAATACTGAAGCTTTCTTT. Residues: CASSLPGGNTEAFF.

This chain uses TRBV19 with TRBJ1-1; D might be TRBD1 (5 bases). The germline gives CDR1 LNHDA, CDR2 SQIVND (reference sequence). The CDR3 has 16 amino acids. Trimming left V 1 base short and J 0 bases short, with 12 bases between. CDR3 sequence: CASSIGPWDLNTEAFF. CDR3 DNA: TGTGCCAGTAGTATAGGGCCATGGGACTTGAACACTGAAGCTTTCTTT.

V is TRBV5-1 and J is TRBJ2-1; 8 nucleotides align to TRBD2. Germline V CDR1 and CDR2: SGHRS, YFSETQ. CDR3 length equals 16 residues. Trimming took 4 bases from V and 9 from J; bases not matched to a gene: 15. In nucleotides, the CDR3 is TGCGCCAGCAGCATGTCGCGGGAAAGCGGGAGCGGTGAGCAGTTCTTC. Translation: CASSMSRESGSGEQFF.

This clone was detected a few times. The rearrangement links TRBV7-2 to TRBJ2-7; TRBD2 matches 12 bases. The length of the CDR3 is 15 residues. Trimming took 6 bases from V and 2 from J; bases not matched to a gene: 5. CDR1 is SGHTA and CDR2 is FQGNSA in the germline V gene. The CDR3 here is CASSSLAGGPYEQYF. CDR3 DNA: TGTGCCAGCAGTTCCCTAGCGGGAGGGCCCTACGAGCAGTACTTC.

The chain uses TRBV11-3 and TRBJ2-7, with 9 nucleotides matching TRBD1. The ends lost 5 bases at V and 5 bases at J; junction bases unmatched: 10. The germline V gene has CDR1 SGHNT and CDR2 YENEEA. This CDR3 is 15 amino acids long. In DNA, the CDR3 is TGTGCCAGCAGCCCAGGGACAGGGACCCCCCACGAGCAGTACTTC. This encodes CASSPGTGTPHEQYF.

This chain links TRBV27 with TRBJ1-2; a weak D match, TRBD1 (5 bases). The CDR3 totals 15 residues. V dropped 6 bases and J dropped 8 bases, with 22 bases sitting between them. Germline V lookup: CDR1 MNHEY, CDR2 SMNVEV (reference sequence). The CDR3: CASSRSGQAPFGYTF. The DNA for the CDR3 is TGTGCCAGCAGCCGTTCCGGACAAGCCCCCTTCGGCTACACCTTC.

CDR3 DNA sequence: TGTGCCAGCAGTGCGGAGTTAGATCAGCCCCAGCATTTT. It specifies CASSAELDQPQHF. The chain is built from TRBV6-4 and TRBJ1-5; D ambiguous. Trimming shortened V by 4 bases and J by 5 bases, and 9 bases separated the two germline ends. The CDR3 has 13 amino acids. Germline assignment: CDR1 MRHNA and CDR2 SNTAGT.

The CDR3: CASSVDKENQPQHF. The CDR3 DNA sequence: TGTGCCAGCAGCGTAGATAAGGAGAATCAGCCCCAGCATTTT. The chain is built from TRBV9 and TRBJ1-5; D unresolved. The V gene lost 0 bases and the J gene lost 4 bases, with 8 bases spanning the gap. CDR3 length equals 14 residues. Germline CDR1 SGDLS, CDR2 YYNGEE.